This T cell receptor (beta chain) was identified in a study of blood T cells in healthy people across ages. Study-level findings and limits: When set beside aged donors, long-lived donors presented more naive CD4+ cells and higher diversity.

Russia was home to the donors, healthy Caucasian individuals aged about 6 to 100. Per-sample yields of isolated PBMCs were at least 6 million. CDR3 length: 15 amino acids. Germline V gives CDR1 MNHEY, CDR2 SVGAGI. Trimming removed 7 bases from V and 1 base from J, with 16 bases in between. Combining a sample-barcoded 5' primer with a J-beta primer mix, a second PCR ran for roughly 7 to 11 cycles. Every cDNA molecule carried a tag from a template-switch adaptor bearing 12 random nucleotides. TCRdb re-called the 5' RACE reads with MiXCR, one entry per CDR3 protein. The sample lists 800,000 to 950,000 distinct CDR3 sequences, roughly 34% occurring once. To note about this clonotype: Its specificity is not known.

The V gene is TRBV6-5, the J gene TRBJ1-1; perhaps TRBD1 as D (5 bases). Source material: blood. The TCR comes from a man aged 18-30 years in good health. CDR3 loop: CASTLRQPSNTEAFF. As DNA, the CDR3 is TGTGCCAGCACTCTGAGACAGCCCTCGAACACTGAAGCTTTCTTT.